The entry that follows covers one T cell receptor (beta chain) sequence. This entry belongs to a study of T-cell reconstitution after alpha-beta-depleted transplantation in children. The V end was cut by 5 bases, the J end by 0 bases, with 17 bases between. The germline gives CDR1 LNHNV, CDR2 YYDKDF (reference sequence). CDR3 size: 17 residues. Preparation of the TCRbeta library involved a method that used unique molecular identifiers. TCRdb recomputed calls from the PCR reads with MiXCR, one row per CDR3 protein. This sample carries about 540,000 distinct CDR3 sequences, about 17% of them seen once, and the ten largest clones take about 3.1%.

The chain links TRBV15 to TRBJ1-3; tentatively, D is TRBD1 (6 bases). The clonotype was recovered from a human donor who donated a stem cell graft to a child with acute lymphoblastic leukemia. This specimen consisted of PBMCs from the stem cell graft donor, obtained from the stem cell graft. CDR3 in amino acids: CATSSKGQPTSGNTIYF. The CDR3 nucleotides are TGTGCCACCAGCTCTAAAGGACAGCCGACCTCTGGAAACACCATATATTTT.